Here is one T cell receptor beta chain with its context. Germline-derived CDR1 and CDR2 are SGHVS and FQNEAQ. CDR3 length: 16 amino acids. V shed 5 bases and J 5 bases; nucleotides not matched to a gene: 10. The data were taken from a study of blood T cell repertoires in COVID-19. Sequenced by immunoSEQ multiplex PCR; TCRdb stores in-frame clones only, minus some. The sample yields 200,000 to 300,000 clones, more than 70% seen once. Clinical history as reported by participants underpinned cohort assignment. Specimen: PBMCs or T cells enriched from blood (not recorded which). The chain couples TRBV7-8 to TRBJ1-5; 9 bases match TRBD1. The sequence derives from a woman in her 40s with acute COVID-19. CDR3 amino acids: CASSAGTGNGDQPQHF. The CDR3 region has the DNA TGTGCCAGCAGCGCCGGGACAGGGAATGGGGATCAGCCCCAGCATTTT.